This T cell receptor (beta chain) was profiled in a study of beta chain features in type 1 diabetes. A few counts support this clone. No antigen is known for it. Study-level findings and limits: Among all four CD4+ subsets, Type 1 diabetes patients had TCRB CDR3s that were moderately but significantly shorter. Within patients, naive, central memory and Treg TCRB repertoires seemed more similar than within healthy donors. Whether HLA type influences TCRB rearrangement remained unresolved here.

Reverse transcribing all isolated RNA meant expressed TCRB transcripts were sequenced. TCRdb's table, derived via immunoSEQ multiplex PCR, lists solely in-frame clones and lacks some. Here the sample spans some 660,000 clones, over 13% being singletons. One heparinised draw of blood, averaging about 110 mL, came from each donor. Per the germline V gene, CDR1 is MNHNY and CDR2 is SVGAGI (reference sequence). Trimming cost V 7 bases and J 5 bases, with 17 bases left between them. CDR3 size: 14 residues. The source of this sequence is a man aged 18 to 30 with type 1 diabetes. The sample taken for sequencing was naive CD4+ T cells from blood. V gene TRBV6-6 combines with J gene TRBJ2-5, with TRBD1 as a possible D gene (6 bases). The CDR3, as DNA: TGTGCCAGCAAAGACAGGCCGCCGAGGGAGACCCAGTACTTC. Translating gives CASKDRPPRETQYF.